The 3 T cell receptor beta chains below were found in one sample sequenced in a study of Graves' ophthalmopathy and Graves' hyperthyroidism. The sequenced template was RNA, covering the TCR beta CDR3 region. Second-round multiplex PCR followed a first-round RT-PCR using HTBI primers. TCRdb recomputed calls from the multiplex PCR reads with MiXCR, one row per CDR3 protein. The sample lists about 220,000 distinct CDR3 sequences; about 22% were seen once. The sequencing input was peripheral blood. These receptors were collected from a woman aged 50 to 65 with Graves' ophthalmopathy.

This clonotype occurred many times. The rearrangement uses TRBV12-3 or TRBV12-4 and TRBJ2-1; 7 nucleotides agree with TRBD1. With V trimmed by 1 base and J by 9 bases, 21 bases remained unmatched. The CDR3 runs to 19 residues. DNA of the CDR3: TGTGCCAGCAGTTTAGAAGGGACAGCCGGCGGTTACTCCTTAAGTGAGCAGTTCTTC. Protein sequence: CASSLEGTAGGYSLSEQFF.

This chain connects TRBV7-9 to TRBJ2-5, with D perhaps matching TRBD2 (6 bases). Germline V gives CDR1 SEHNR, CDR2 FQNEAQ (reference sequence). The CDR3 runs 16 residues. Trimming pared 1 base from V and 4 bases from J, leaving 16 bases between. The CDR3 loop reads CASSLGGAGFGETQYF. Written as DNA, the CDR3 is TGTGCCAGCAGCTTAGGAGGGGCGGGATTCGGAGAGACCCAGTACTTC. The whole variable domain, filled in from reference TRBV7-9 and TRBJ2-5, reads DTGVSQNPRHKITKRGQNVTFRCDPISEHNRLYWYRQTLGQGPEFLTYFQNEAQLEKSRLLSDRFSAERPKGSFSTLEIQRTEQGDSAMYLCASSLGGAGFGETQYFGPGTRLLVL.

This clonotype has only a few counts. This chain links TRBV6-2 or TRBV6-3 with TRBJ2-6; D is undetermined. CDR1 is MNHEY and CDR2 is SVGEGT in the germline V gene. V lost 5 bases and J 15 bases, leaving 17 bases between the germline ends. The CDR3 covers 13 residues. The CDR3 here is CASSPPSTATLTF. The CDR3 DNA is TGTGCCAGCAGTCCCCCGTCAACGGCCACCCTGACTTTC.